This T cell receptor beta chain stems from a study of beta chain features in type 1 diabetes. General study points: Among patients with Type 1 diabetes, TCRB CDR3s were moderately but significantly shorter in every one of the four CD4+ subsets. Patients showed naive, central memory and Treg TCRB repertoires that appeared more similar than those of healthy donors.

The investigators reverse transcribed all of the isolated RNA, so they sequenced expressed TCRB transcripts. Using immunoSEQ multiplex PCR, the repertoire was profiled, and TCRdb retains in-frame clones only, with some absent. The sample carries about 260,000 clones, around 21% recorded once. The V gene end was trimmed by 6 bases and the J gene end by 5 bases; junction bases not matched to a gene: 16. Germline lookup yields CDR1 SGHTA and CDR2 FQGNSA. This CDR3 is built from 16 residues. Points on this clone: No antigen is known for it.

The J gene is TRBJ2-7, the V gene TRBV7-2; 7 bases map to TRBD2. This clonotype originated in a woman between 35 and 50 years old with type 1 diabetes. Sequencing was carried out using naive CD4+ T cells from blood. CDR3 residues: CASSFRGGGGSDEQYF. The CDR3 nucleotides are TGTGCCAGCAGTTTTAGGGGTGGCGGGGGATCCGACGAGCAGTACTTC. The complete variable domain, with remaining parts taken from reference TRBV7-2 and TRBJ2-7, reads GAGVSQSPSNKVTEKGKDVELRCDPISGHTALYWYRQSLGQGLEFLIYFQGNSAPDKSGLPSDRFSAERTGGSVSTLTIQRTQQEDSAVYLCASSFRGGGGSDEQYFGPGTRLTVT.